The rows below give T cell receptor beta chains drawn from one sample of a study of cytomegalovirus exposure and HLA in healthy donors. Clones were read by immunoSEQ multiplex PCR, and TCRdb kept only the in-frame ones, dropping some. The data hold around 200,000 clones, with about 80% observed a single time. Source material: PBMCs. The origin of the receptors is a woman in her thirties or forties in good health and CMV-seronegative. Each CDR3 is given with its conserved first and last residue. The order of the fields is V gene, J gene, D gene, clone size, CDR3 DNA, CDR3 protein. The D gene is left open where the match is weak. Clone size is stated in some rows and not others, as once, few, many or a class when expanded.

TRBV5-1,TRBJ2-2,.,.,TGCGCCAGCAGCTTGTCAGGGGTCGACACCGGGGAGCTGTTTTTT,CASSLSGVDTGELFF
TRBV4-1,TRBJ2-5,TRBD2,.,TGCGCCAGCAGCCCGATTAGAGAAGGACTAGCGGGGAGACAAGAGACCCAGTACTTC,CASSPIREGLAGRQETQYF
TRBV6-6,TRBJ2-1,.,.,TGTGCCAGCAGTTACTTACCTCGGGGTCGCAATGAGCAGTTCTTC,CASSYLPRGRNEQFF
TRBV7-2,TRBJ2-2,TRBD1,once,TGTGCCAGCAGCTGGGACAGGGTATACACCGGGGAGCTGTTTTTT,CASSWDRVYTGELFF
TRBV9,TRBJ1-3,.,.,TGTGCCAGCAGCGTAGGCGGGGTATCCTCTGGAAACACCATATATTTT,CASSVGGVSSGNTIYF
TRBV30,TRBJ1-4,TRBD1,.,TGTGCCCACGCGACAGGGGATAATGAAAAACTGTTTTTT,CAHATGDNEKLFF
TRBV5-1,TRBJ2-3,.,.,TGCGCCAGCAGCTTGGGGGGGCGCACAGATACGCAGTATTTT,CASSLGGRTDTQYF
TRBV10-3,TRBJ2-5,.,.,TGTGCCATCAGTGTAACGGGTCCGGAGACCCAGTACTTC,CAISVTGPETQYF
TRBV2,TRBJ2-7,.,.,TGTGCCAGCAAACCGGGGTTCAACGAGCAGTACTTC,CASKPGFNEQYF
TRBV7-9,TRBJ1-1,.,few,TGTGCCAGCAGCTTACAGGGTGGGACTGAAGCTTTCTTT,CASSLQGGTEAFF
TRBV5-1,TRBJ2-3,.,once,TGCGCCAGCAGCTTGGATTGGCCAGATACGCAGTATTTT,CASSLDWPDTQYF
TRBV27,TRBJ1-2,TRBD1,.,TGTGCCAGCAGGACCGCAGGGGGCGCCGGAGGCTACACCTTC,CASRTAGGAGGYTF
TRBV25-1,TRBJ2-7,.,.,TGTGCCAGCAGCCTCAGTGCTCTCTCTGTTGAGCAGTACTTC,CASSLSALSVEQYF
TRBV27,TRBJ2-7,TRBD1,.,TGTGCCAGCAGTTTTAAGGGACAGGGGTCTTACGAGCAGTACTTC,CASSFKGQGSYEQYF